What follows are 12 T cell receptor beta chains derived from one specimen sequenced in a study of blood T cells in healthy people across ages. It was with a sample-barcoded 5' primer and a J-beta primer mix that a second PCR of roughly 7 to 12 cycles was run. Via MiXCR, TCRdb re-called the 5' RACE reads, giving one row per CDR3 protein. The table shows fewer than 2 million distinct CDR3 sequences, with approximately 39% occurring only once. The sequenced sample was blood. Every receptor here comes from a human donor in good health.

This clonotype was found a few times. The chain is built from TRBV28 and TRBJ2-5; a possible D gene is TRBD2 (5 bases). The CDR3 sequence is 12 residues long. Germline V CDR1 and CDR2: MDHEN, SYDVKM. V lost 8 bases and J 4 bases, leaving 11 bases between the germline ends. CDR3 residues: CASAVGVETQYF. The CDR3 DNA follows: TGTGCCAGCGCCGTCGGGGTAGAGACCCAGTACTTC.

The chain is built from TRBV20-1 and TRBJ1-2, with D maybe TRBD1 (6 bases). Germline V gives CDR1 DFQATT, CDR2 SNEGSKA (reference sequence). The length of the CDR3 is 13 residues. V was trimmed by 5 bases and J by 7 bases, leaving 17 bases between them. CDR3 region: CSALRGLRGGYTF. DNA for the CDR3: TGCAGTGCTCTCAGGGGCCTCAGGGGTGGCTACACCTTC.

There are many counts of this clonotype. At one end the junction does not follow the germline gene, possibly because of a read error. V is TRBV5-1 and J is TRBJ1-2; no clear D gene. The CDR3 contains 13 residues. Germline V gives CDR1 SGHRS, CDR2 YFSETQ. The CDR3 is CASSSTVNYGYTF. The CDR3 bases are TGTGCCAGCAGCTCCACAGTTAACTATGGCTACACCTTC.

J is TRBJ2-7 and V is TRBV20-1; D possibly corresponds to TRBD2 (6 bases). TRBJ2-5 explains the end of the DNA better; the J call may be wrong. CDR1 is DFQATT and CDR2 is SNEGSKA in the germline V gene (reference sequence). CDR3 length: 14 residues. CDR3 in DNA: TGCAGTGCTATACGCTGGGACTCAGTCGAGACCCAGTACTTC. Translation: CSAIRWDSVETQYF.

This chain uses TRBV10-3 with TRBJ1-5; D possibly corresponds to TRBD1 (6 bases). V gave up 0 bases and J gave up 5 bases, with 14 bases separating them. This CDR3 comprises 16 residues. Germline V gene sequence: CDR1 ENHRY, CDR2 SYGVKD. CDR3 DNA: TGTGCCATCAGTGAGTCGAAAGGGGGTGCAGATCAGCCCCAGCATTTT. It translates to CAISESKGGADQPQHF.

This chain connects TRBV13 to TRBJ2-1; 7 nucleotides agree with TRBD1. This CDR3 has 13 amino acids. V gave up 4 bases and J gave up 10 bases; unmatched junction bases: 7. Looked up from germline, CDR1 is PRHDT and CDR2 is FYEKMQ (reference sequence). Here the CDR3 reads CASSYRDRLEQFF. The CDR3 DNA reads TGTGCCAGCAGCTACCGGGACAGATTGGAGCAGTTCTTC.

This rearrangement joins TRBV6-2 or TRBV6-3 to TRBJ2-1, with D uncertain. CDR1 and CDR2 from the germline V gene are MNHEY and SVGEGT. The CDR3 is 13 amino acids. V dropped 6 bases and J dropped 6 bases, with 12 bases sitting between them. For the CDR3, the DNA is TGTGCCAGCAGCCATCGGCTAACCAATGAGCAGTTCTTC. Protein: CASSHRLTNEQFF.

The gene calls are TRBV7-9 and TRBJ1-1; 9 bases are a match to TRBD1. From germline, CDR1 is SEHNR and CDR2 FQNEAQ (reference sequence). J was trimmed by 11 bases and V by 2 bases; bases with no gene match: 9. This CDR3 comprises 14 residues. CDR3 in amino acids: CASSLLQGAGEAFF. DNA of the CDR3: TGTGCCAGCAGCTTATTACAGGGGGCGGGGGAGGCTTTCTTT. Looking up the rest from reference TRBV7-9 and TRBJ1-1 gives the full variable domain: DTGVSQNPRHKITKRGQNVTFRCDPISEHNRLYWYRQTLGQGPEFLTYFQNEAQLEKSRLLSDRFSAERPKGSFSTLEIQRTEQGDSAMYLCASSLLQGAGEAFFGQGTRLTVV.

This chain connects TRBV4-1 to TRBJ2-3; no reliable D call. With 4 bases removed from V and 5 bases from J, the gap between germline ends came to 10 bases. The CDR3 covers 13 residues. The germline gives CDR1 MGHRA, CDR2 YSYEKL. This CDR3 is CASSPYWGDTQYF. CDR3 in DNA: TGCGCCAGCAGCCCCTATTGGGGAGATACGCAGTATTTT.

This sequence joins TRBV6-2 or TRBV6-3 and TRBJ2-7; D gene unclear. V was trimmed by 5 bases and J by 7 bases, leaving 12 bases between them. This CDR3 has 12 residues. From germline, CDR1 is MNHEY and CDR2 SVGEGT. CDR3 nucleotide sequence: TGTGCCAGCAGTCTACTCCTCGGGGAGCAGTACTTC. This gives the protein CASSLLLGEQYF.

Turning to this clonotype: The junction shows a germline mismatch at one end, possibly a read error. The chain combines TRBV29-1 with TRBJ2-1, with D uncertain. CDR1 is SQVTM and CDR2 is ANQGSEA in the germline V gene. The CDR3 loop spans 16 amino acids. The CDR3: CSVEGGVLTLYNEQFF. DNA of the CDR3: TGCAGCGTCGAAGGTGGGGTCTTAACGCTATACAATGAGCAGTTCTTC.

The CDR3 DNA is TGTGCCAGCAGTTTCTTACAGGGGAAGGGGCAGCCCCAGCATTTT. Translated, it gives CASSFLQGKGQPQHF. This chain joins TRBV6-2 or TRBV6-3 and TRBJ1-5; 7 nucleotides align to TRBD1. Germline CDR1 MNHEY, CDR2 SVGEGT. The junction had 10 bases not matched to a gene; V was cut back by 4 bases and J by 7 bases. CDR3 length equals 15 residues.